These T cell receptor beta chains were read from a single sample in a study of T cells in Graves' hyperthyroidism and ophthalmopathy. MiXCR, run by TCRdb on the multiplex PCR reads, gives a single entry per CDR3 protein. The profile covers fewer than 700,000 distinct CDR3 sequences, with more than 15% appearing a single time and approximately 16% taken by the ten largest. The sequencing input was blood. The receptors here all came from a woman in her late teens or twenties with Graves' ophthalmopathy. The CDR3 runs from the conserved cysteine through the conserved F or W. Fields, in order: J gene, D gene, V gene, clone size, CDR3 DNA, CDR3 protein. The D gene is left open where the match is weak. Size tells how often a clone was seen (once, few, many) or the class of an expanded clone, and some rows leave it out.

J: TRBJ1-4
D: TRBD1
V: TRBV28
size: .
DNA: TGTGCCAGCAGTTTGATTGGGACAGGGGTAAATGAAAAACTGTTTTTT
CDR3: CASSLIGTGVNEKLFF

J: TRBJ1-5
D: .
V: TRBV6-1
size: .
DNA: TGTGCCAGCAGCGACCTAGGGGCTGGGGAACAGCCCCAGCATTTT
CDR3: CASSDLGAGEQPQHF

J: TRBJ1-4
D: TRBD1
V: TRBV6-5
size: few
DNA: TGTGCCAGCAGTTACCCAGGGGGACAGGGAATCCAAAAACTGTTTTTT
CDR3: CASSYPGGQGIQKLFF

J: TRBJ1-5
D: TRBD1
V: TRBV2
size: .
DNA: TGTGCCAGCAGAGACAGGGACAATCAGCCCCAGCATTTT
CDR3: CASRDRDNQPQHF

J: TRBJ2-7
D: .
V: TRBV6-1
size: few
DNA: TGTGCCAGCAGTGAACCAGGGAGGGGGGGAGAGCAGTACTTC
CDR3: CASSEPGRGGEQYF

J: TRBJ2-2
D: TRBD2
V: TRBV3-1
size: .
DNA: TGTGCCAGCAGCCAAAGCGCTAGCGGAACCGGGGAGCTGTTTTTT
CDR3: CASSQSASGTGELFF

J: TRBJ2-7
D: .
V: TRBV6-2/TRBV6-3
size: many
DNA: TGTGCCAGCAGTTACTCGATCGGTCATCGCTCCTACGAGCAGTACTTC
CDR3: CASSYSIGHRSYEQYF

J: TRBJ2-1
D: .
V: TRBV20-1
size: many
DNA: TGCAGTGCTAGAGGGTCCATAGGGACCTACAATGAGCAGTTCTTC
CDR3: CSARGSIGTYNEQFF

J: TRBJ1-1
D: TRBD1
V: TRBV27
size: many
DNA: TGTGCCAGCAGTTTGACAGGGGGTGCCACTGAAGCTTTCTTT
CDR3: CASSLTGGATEAFF

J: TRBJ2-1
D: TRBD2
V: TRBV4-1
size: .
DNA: TGCGCCAGCAGCGAAACACCGACTAGCCCCATCTACAATGAGCAGTTCTTC
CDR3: CASSETPTSPIYNEQFF

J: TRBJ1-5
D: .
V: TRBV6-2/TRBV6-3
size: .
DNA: TGTGCCAGCAGCGGGGGCCTACGGGCAGGGCAATACAATCAGCCCCAGCATTTT
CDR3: CASSGGLRAGQYNQPQHF

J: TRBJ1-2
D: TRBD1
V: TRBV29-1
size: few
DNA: TGCAGCGCCCGCGGTCCCGGGACAGGGGCAGAAGGCTACACCTTC
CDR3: CSARGPGTGAEGYTF

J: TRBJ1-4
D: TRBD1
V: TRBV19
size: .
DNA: TGTGCCAGTAGCGAAGGAGGGGGCTGGGCTGAAAAACTGTTTTTT
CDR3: CASSEGGGWAEKLFF

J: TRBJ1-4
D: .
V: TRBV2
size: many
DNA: TGTGCCAGCAGACAGGGTGCAACTAATGAAAAACTGTTTTTT
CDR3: CASRQGATNEKLFF

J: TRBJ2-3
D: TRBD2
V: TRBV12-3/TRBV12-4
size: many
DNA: TGTGCCAGCAGGCTTCGAGCGGGAGGGCGTCCAGATACGCAGTATTTT
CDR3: CASRLRAGGRPDTQYF

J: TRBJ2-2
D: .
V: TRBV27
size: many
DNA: TGTGCCAGCAGTTTATCGAGTTGGGCAGGGCACGCGAACACCGGGGAGCTGTTTTTT
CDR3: CASSLSSWAGHANTGELFF

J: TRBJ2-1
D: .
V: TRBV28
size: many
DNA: TGTGCCAGCAGTCCAGGGCCCAATGAGCAGTTCTTC
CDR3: CASSPGPNEQFF

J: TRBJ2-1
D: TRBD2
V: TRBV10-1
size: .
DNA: TGCGCCAGCCCCGCGAGCGGGAGATTAAGGGACTCCTACAATGAGCAGTTCTTC
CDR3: CASPASGRLRDSYNEQFF

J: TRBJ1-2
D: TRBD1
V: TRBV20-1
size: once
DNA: TGCAGTGCTAGAGAGGGACAGGGATTGTATGGCTACACCTTC
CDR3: CSAREGQGLYGYTF

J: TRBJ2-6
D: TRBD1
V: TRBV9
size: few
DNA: TGTGCCAGCAGCGGGGCCGGGACAGGGCTATCTGGGGCCAACGTCCTGACTTTC
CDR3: CASSGAGTGLSGANVLTF

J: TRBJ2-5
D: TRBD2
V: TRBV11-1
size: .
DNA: TGTGCCAGCAGGCCGGGACTAGCGGGCCCCCTAGAGACCCAGTACTTC
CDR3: CASRPGLAGPLETQYF

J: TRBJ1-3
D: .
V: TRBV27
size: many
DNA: TGTGCCAGCAGTTCCCTGGGGCCTGGAAACACCATATATTTT
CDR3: CASSSLGPGNTIYF

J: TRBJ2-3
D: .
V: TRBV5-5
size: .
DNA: TGTGCCGGCAGCCCTCTTAGAGGCACAGATACGCAGTATTTT
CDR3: CAGSPLRGTDTQYF